The source of this T cell receptor (beta chain) is a study of T cell responses to AZD1222 COVID-19 vaccine (dated by TCRdb to the early 2020s). Regarding the complete study: A total of around 240 trial participants underwent TCR sequencing, of whom about 200 had received two doses of AZD1222 and around 25 had received two doses of the MenACWY control vaccine. Trial participants were enrolled by age into subgroups of 18-55, 56-69 and 70-plus years, and about 150, 27 and 61 TCR-sequenced participants, respectively, were included in these subgroups. Summary of the overall study and its limitations: The 56-69-year group was small, and its depth increase did not reach significance, likely because of low power. Only five or six AZD1222 recipients were SARS-CoV-2 seropositive at baseline, limiting conclusions about previously exposed vaccinees. After two AZD1222 doses, both the breadth and the depth of spike-specific TCRs were significantly higher than at day 0 and than in MenACWY recipients. Vaccine-associated CD4 TCRs spanned the whole spike protein, with dominant responses in regions 160-218 and 743-854. Reportedly, almost half of the unique spike-specific TCRs recognized epitopes lying outside the regions that are mutated in the B.1.351 and B.1.1.7 variants. Participants were mostly white British, with more females than males. The authors suggested clonal diversity may have been underestimated. Because no samples from the day 14 peak response were available, repertoires could be characterized only after the peak T cell response.

The CDR3 regions of human TCRbeta chains were analyzed by immunosequencing. For the original study's pipeline: TCRs in the repertoires were matched against a reference library of SARS-CoV-2-specific TCRs that had been generated with the MIRA antigen-specificity platform. Breadth was defined as the fraction of unique TCRs that were SARS-CoV-2-associated. Depth was defined as the fraction of total T cells that were SARS-CoV-2-associated. Each spike-specific TCR was assigned to its reactive spike region and to a CD4 or CD8 class using the MIRA data. Log10-transformed breadth and depth values were compared by one-way ANOVA with Sidak's multiple comparisons tests. TCRdb carries this immuneACCESS record with in-frame sequences only. Its versions omit some clonotypes, under half of them owing to an unresolved V gene in the studies checked, with the rest unexplained. That table gives V, J and clone size, and the DNA gave D and trimming. Across this sample there are more than 75,000 clones, with around nine tenths seen only once. The ten top clones hold around 5.8% of the sample.

In the germline V gene (reference sequence), CDR1 corresponds to SGHKS and CDR2 to YYEKEE. The CDR3 runs 15 residues from the cysteine to the phenylalanine. The only DNA kept is the CDR3, 45 bases in frame from the first base. V loses 4 bases at its end and J loses 10 bases; junction bases beyond the gene matches: 11. In the case of this clone: Its antigen target is currently unknown. It has no much larger one-base neighbor in the sample; base qualities were not kept.

Interpreted using the paper, the time point label stands for: about 28 days (+/-7) after the second vaccine dose. Because spike-specific TCR depth and breadth did not differ between the two schedules, AZD1222 recipients who got a second dose at roughly 4 weeks were pooled with those who got a second dose at roughly 12 weeks. Vaccinee samples were obtained from the UK trials COV001 and COV002, which included a single-blind randomized controlled phase 2/3 trial of AZD1222 (ChAdOx1 nCoV-19) in healthy adults. For TCRbeta chain sequencing, PBMC samples from trial participants were taken at day 0 and at day 28 after the second dose.

The chain is made from TRBV5-5 and TRBJ1-6; 7 of the junction bases match TRBD1. The clonotype comes from an adult who received the AZD1222 COVID-19 vaccine. Sequences were derived from peripheral blood, sampled 28 days after the second AZD1222 dose. In nucleotide form, the sequence is TGTGCCAGCAGCCCCGGGGGACAGTTATACTCACCCCTCCACTTT. This codes for CASSPGGQLYSPLHF.